This T cell receptor (beta chain) was recovered during a study of human T cells and chemical hapten exposure (dated by TCRdb to the early 2020s). Regarding the research as a whole: For sensitization, 2% DPC in acetone was applied to a roughly 2 cm by roughly 2 cm area of upper inner arm skin. Throughout the approximately 22-week study period, patients were also given weekly therapeutic DPC doses on the scalp. Patch testing on the upper back used Finn chambers containing 0.01% DPC, with scoring done after 6 days according to International Contact Dermatitis Research Group standards. The patient cohort, mostly female, included alopecia areata with under or over 50% scalp involvement, alopecia totalis and alopecia universalis. The libraries were sequenced as a pool, and the TCR yield per sample differed mostly because of small variations in library volumes within the pool. Peripheral blood TCR repertoire changes were tracked in vivo in alopecia patients during primary and secondary sensitization to the hapten diphenylcyclopropenone (DPC). Blood was sampled from patients pre-sensitization (week 0) and at 2, 6 and about 24 weeks after DPC sensitization. For TCR sequencing, blood came from 25 to 30 alopecia patients at anywhere from one to four time points (pre-sensitization, 2, 6 and 24 weeks).

For this clonotype: Its antigen is unknown. No much larger clone is present one base from it, and per-base qualities are unavailable.

CDR1 and CDR2, per the germline V gene, are KGHDR and SFDVKD. The CDR3 numbers 14 residues from cysteine through phenylalanine. The sequence is cut down to CDR3 DNA, 42 bases in frame from base 1. V was cut back by 6 bases and J by 4 bases, leaving a gap of 11 bases between them. Overall study outcomes, separate from this receptor: Patch test score was positively correlated with the number of PT1 expanded TCRs, with significance at thresholds 8, 16 and 32 but not at 4. Compared with pre-sensitization or healthy control sets, expanded TCRs formed significantly more large CDR3 similarity clusters, which is consistent with antigen-driven responses. Repeated subsampling changed both the strength of the expansion versus patch-test correlation and the threshold at which that correlation became significant. No change with DPC sensitization was found in the number of TCRs above 1 in 1000 frequency, and no evidence of global repertoire structure alterations was found. Because every patient had alopecia, a presumed autoimmune disease, the patients' immune response might differ from that of healthy individuals.

Libraries were built with RACE. Data came from a NextSeq 500. Library preparation attached unique molecular identifiers to individual cDNA molecules for quantitative, reproducible TCR counting. For every blood RNA sample, sequencing covered both the TCR alpha and TCR beta chains. The study's own analysis went as follows. Samples had a median of roughly 87,000 TCRs, with a range from about 20,000 to 690,600. V, J and CDR3 annotation of the TCR reads was carried out using the Decombinator software suite. For the PS versus PT1 abundance plots, all samples were subsampled to the same number of TCRs (28,000). Expanded TCRs were defined as absent before sensitization and observed at least eight times at the 2-week time point. The public sequencing data were trimmed at Q25 with fastp and processed into clonotypes with MiXCR by TCRdb, which kept only in-frame beta chains. Rows are unified per CDR3 protein, each entry keeping the most common DNA and genes. For this entry, the V and J calls and clone size follow TCRdb and not the study's own pipeline. In this sample the table shows around 300,000 distinct CDR3 sequences, under 8% of which occur a single time. The ten largest clones add up to more than 7% of the sample.

The sample's time point, from its label and the paper: patch test 1, 2 weeks after DPC sensitization. The intended sense of this specimen's treatment or condition label: therapeutic diphenylcyclopropenone sensitization with weekly scalp DPC. At each patch-test visit, blood was drawn before the patch test was applied. Patients were considered eligible if aged 18 to 70, diagnosed with alopecia and deemed suitable for DPC therapy, and patients were excluded if pregnant. Total RNA was extracted from unfractionated whole blood that had been collected in Tempus Blood RNA tubes. This clonotype was obtained from a woman aged 18-29 years with alopecia areata. Some clones in this sample may be carry-over from other donors' samples. The V gene is TRBV24-1 and the J gene is TRBJ2-2; the D gene is perhaps TRBD1, from 6 matching bases. Sequenced material: whole blood, taken in connection with sensitization to the hapten diphenylcyclopropenone (DPC). The bases are TGTGCCACCAGTAAAACAGGGTCCACCGGGGAGCTGTTTTTT. This yields the protein CATSKTGSTGELFF.